This note documents a single T cell receptor beta chain sequence. The V gene lost 0 bases and the J gene lost 6 bases, with 13 bases spanning the gap. Per germline, CDR1 SGHNT and CDR2 YYREEE (reference sequence). CDR3 length: 14 residues. The data belong to a study of blood T cell repertoires in COVID-19. On the study more broadly: In each case, the material was cDNA or gDNA derived from T cells, B-cell-depleted T cells, or PBMCs.

Libraries were prepared by immunoSEQ multiplex PCR; TCRdb keeps only in-frame clonotypes and omits some of them. The repertoire holds approximately 180,000 clones, with over 75% as singletons. The chain uses TRBV5-4 and TRBJ2-7, with D perhaps TRBD2 (6 bases). Sequencing used peripheral blood. The receptor comes from a man in his forties with active or convalescent COVID-19. The CDR3 sequence: CASSLDHLGGEQYF. As DNA, the CDR3 is TGTGCCAGCAGCTTGGACCACCTGGGGGGCGAGCAGTACTTC.